This T cell receptor beta chain emerged from a study of blood T cell repertoires in COVID-19. Study in general: PBMCs, B-cell-depleted T cells, or T cells provided the cDNA or gDNA that made up the material.

Here immunoSEQ multiplex PCR was the method, and the copy in TCRdb shows in-frame clones only, minus some. The data hold 200,000 to 250,000 clones, with roughly 88% observed a single time. Germline CDR1 is MNHEY and CDR2 is SVGAGI. This CDR3 is built from 12 residues. Deletions cut 6 bases from V and 2 bases from J, with 7 bases between. Material for sequencing was peripheral blood. The TCR sequence derives from a woman over 75 with COVID-19, enrolled during active disease. The chain links TRBV6-5 to TRBJ1-2; D remains ambiguous. The CDR3 sequence is CASRQTNYGYTF. In DNA, the CDR3 is TGTGCCAGCAGACAGACCAACTATGGCTACACCTTC.